This TCR beta chain comes out of a study of cytomegalovirus exposure and HLA in healthy donors (dated by TCRdb to 2017 to 2019). Study-wide context: An earlier analysis of approximately 590 of the donors reported 250 to 300 Gb of sequence data and 117 million unique TCR beta sequences from 190 million or so T cells. In addition to the first cohort of 650 to 800 subjects, a separate validation cohort of approximately 130 different subjects was used. Every discovery cohort repertoire had been produced on one sequencing platform. Roughly five DR-DQ haplotypes were handled as single units for association and clustering, since linkage in the cohort was strong. The study used immunosequencing to profile the T cell repertoires of 670 or so subjects and linked those repertoires to cytomegalovirus serostatus. The number of donors typed differed by locus, with 629-630 for A, B, C, DRB1 and DQB1, approximately 500 for DQA1, over 600 for DPA1, and roughly 450 for DPB1. Of the roughly 400 genotyped donors, approximately 81% were placed in the genetic ancestry cluster associated with self-reported Caucasian donors. Among over 350 genotyped donors of the cohort, an average of around 240,000 unique TCR beta nucleotide sequences were sequenced per donor, 15% to 20% of them non-productive. High-throughput TCR immunosequencing, statistical association of individual TCRs with disease status, and machine learning were combined to predict cytomegalovirus infection status. In an earlier analysis of 587 of the donors, high-throughput TCR beta sequencing was used to judge whether each TCR beta V gene segment behaved as functional or pseudogenic. Genome-wide SNP genotypes for about 65% of the 666 donors were used in a later genetic analysis, which treated that subset as a discovery cohort. The study aimed to test whether cataloging public T cell receptors could reveal signatures of past pathogen exposure. A later analysis re-analyzed previously published TCR beta repertoires from 500 to 700 donors and added high-resolution HLA genotyping to study TCR occurrence patterns. About 280 gigabases of sequencing data and 78 million or so unique TCR sequences were included in an early release covering several hundred HLA-typed donors. HLA typing covered class I and class II loci at four-digit resolution. Donor age, sex, ethnicity and CMV serostatus were compiled alongside the repertoire data. The later analysis used no new phenotypic data to find candidate immune exposures, relying instead on TCR beta sequences and their occurrence across donors. The full study reports these points: A few of the identified cytomegalovirus-associated TCR beta chains were confirmed in vitro to be specific for cytomegalovirus antigens. A further reported finding was that TCR beta sequences accurately predicted the HLA-A and HLA-B alleles for most subjects in the first cohort. The presence/absence analyses assumed that sequencing depth was roughly uniform across donors, and that assumption may not be true. A group of highly shared sequence variants was considered likely to be a technical artifact of the sequencing pipeline. The 87-base-pair reads could not distinguish some IMGT-functional V segments, including TRBV6-2 and TRBV6-3, so those segments were excluded. Immune exposure information for the cohort was limited to CMV serostatus. About 17 rarely observed V segments, including chromosome 9 orphons, were excluded from the earlier analysis of approximately 600 of the donors because counts were too low. Broadly in line with IMGT annotations, most TCR beta V segments showed up in productive rearrangements about 87% or about 30% of the time in an earlier analysis of under 700 of the donors. Across donors, most TCR sequences were observed very rarely, whereas some public TCRs were present in many individuals. A later genetic analysis associated a missense DCLRE1C variant with V-gene and J-gene trimming of TCR beta chains, and an independent cohort replicated the association. The cohort was sequenced for TCR beta chains only, and without alpha or paired-chain data the features that could be detected were limited. Strong co-occurrence of HLA alleles, especially DR and DQ, made assigning TCR associations to individual alleles difficult. It was suggested by the authors that the approach could potentially be generalized to other disease states and immunological phenotypes. The classifier was reported to diagnose cytomegalovirus status with high specificity and sensitivity in both the original cohort and the validation cohort. In a later analysis, most CMV-associated TCR beta chains were found to appear HLA-restricted, with HLA associations seemingly driven largely by CMV exposure. Correlated functional status among segregating V segments might reflect linkage disequilibrium, but an unknown experimental factor could not be ruled out. In the study, 150 to 200 TCR beta chains were listed as associated with cytomegalovirus. In a later analysis, HLA-associated TCR beta chains showed more clonal expansion and lower generation probabilities than non-associated chains that were equally common. Because HLA typing was missing for some donors at each locus, association tests included only the typed subset. In a later analysis, over 15,000 TCR beta sequences were associated with specific HLA alleles at a false discovery rate of 0.05. A later genetic analysis reported fewer N-insertions in productive TCRs among donors in an Asian-associated ancestry cluster than the roughly 700-donor mean. According to a later analysis, TCR association rates differed among HLA loci, with DRB1 alleles showing the most associated TCRs and HLA-C alleles showing the fewest. Several of the top co-occurrence clusters appeared to be linked to parvovirus B19, influenza, CMV and Epstein-Barr virus, according to a later analysis.

The cohort comprised 710 or so healthy bone marrow donors. Cohort members were all nominally healthy when sampled, although unrecorded immune exposures were likely present. The donor tested CMV seronegative, placing the donor among the 350 to 400 seronegative members of the cohort. Each donor provided a peripheral blood sample, and peripheral blood mononuclear cells were used for TCR beta sequencing. The Qiagen DNeasy Blood Extraction Kit was used to extract genomic DNA from the blood cell samples. CDR1 and CDR2 (SEHNR, FQNEAQ) derive from the germline V gene (reference sequence). The CDR3, cysteine through phenylalanine, is 13 amino acids long. Just the 39-base CDR3 DNA is kept, in frame starting at base 1. V is shortened by 4 bases, J by 15 bases, and the region joining them spans 16 bases. Comment on this clone: Its antigen target is currently unknown. No qualities accompany the bases; no much larger clone lies one base away.

Libraries were constructed by the immunoSEQ multiplex PCR assay. A mixture of 60 forward primers for TCR Vbeta segments and 13 reverse primers for TCR Jbeta segments was used in the multiplex PCR. A multiplex PCR assay on genomic DNA amplified the CDR3 region of rearranged TCR beta genes. The Illumina HiSeq System was used to sequence the amplified TCR beta libraries as 87-base-pair reads. Processing in the source paper ran as follows. A later analysis tallied roughly 80 million unique TCR beta chains across the 600 to 700 repertoires, and roughly 11 million of those chains were shared by two or more donors. Raw reads were error-corrected and collapsed into unique sequences by a nearest-neighbor algorithm in which closely related sequences were merged to remove PCR and sequencing errors. CDR3 sequences were aligned to IMGT reference sequences to assign V, D and J gene segments. Each retained sequence needed at least a six-nucleotide match to both a V gene segment and a J gene segment. A rearrangement was called productive if the CDR3 had no stop codons and remained in frame with V and J, and every other rearrangement was called non-productive. CDR3 was defined by IMGT convention, running from the second conserved V-encoded cysteine to the conserved J-encoded phenylalanine. The earlier analysis of 500 to 650 of the donors excluded any sequence lacking an unambiguous match to a single V gene segment. In an earlier analysis of approximately 590 of the donors, V segments were called functional above 56.7% productive rearrangements and were called segregating when the between-donor standard deviation exceeded 5%. A statistical classification framework was built to diagnose cytomegalovirus status from the catalog of TCR beta chain sequences. In a later analysis, TCR nucleotide sequences were compared against IMGT/GENE-DB human TR gene sequences so that V and J genes could be assigned. Using the TCRdist pipeline, a later analysis assigned CDR3 sequences along with most-parsimonious VDJ recombination scenarios. A later analysis defined each TCR beta chain by its CDR3 amino acid sequence plus V-gene family, and excluded reads lacking a unique V-gene family. To address suspected cross-contamination and a sequencing artifact, a later analysis removed several hundred highly shared, low-generation-probability nucleotide sequences. For each public chain, a later analysis derived a clonal expansion index from normalized ranks of inferred template counts within each repertoire. In a later analysis, generation probabilities were computed using a VDJ recombination model fitted to out-of-frame rearrangements, and the results were checked against IGoR. In a later analysis, TCR-TCR, TCR-HLA and TCR-CMV co-occurrence was scored with hypergeometric tests, and a repertoire-size bias correction was applied to TCR pairs. A later analysis estimated false discovery rates by permuting HLA or CMV assignments 20 times. In a later analysis, co-occurring TCRs were grouped with DBSCAN, and TCRdist sequence similarity was added when clustering was performed within HLA-allele-positive subsets. Co-occurrence clustering excluded repertoires with fewer than 30,000 or more than 120,000 public chains, plus five with anomalous nucleotide sharing. The immuneACCESS repertoire file appears here via TCRdb, limited to in-frame rearrangements. These files lack a portion of the clones; in checked studies, under half of the deficit traces to unresolved V genes, and the cause of the others is not known. V and J calls and clone size follow that table, whereas D and trimming were derived from the DNA. For this sample there are roughly 120,000 clones; around 80% appear just once. The ten largest clones capture about 1.5% of the sample.

The source is a young woman in good health and CMV-seronegative. Input material: PBMCs. The chain is assembled from TRBV7-9 and TRBJ2-6, with a tentative D gene TRBD1 over 5 matching bases. The CDR3 corresponds to CASSWEQERGLTF. The DNA sequence reads TGTGCCAGCAGCTGGGAACAGGAACGTGGCCTGACTTTC.